One and the same sample provided the 24 T cell receptor beta chains below, sequenced in a study of T cell clones after liver transplantation. The protocol was immunoSEQ multiplex PCR, while the TCRdb copy is restricted to in-frame clones and leaves out a portion. The table has under 35,000 clones, more than 90% seen once; the top ten hold roughly 25%. The source was CD8+ T cells from blood, collected 12 months after liver transplant. These receptors were taken from a human patient who received a liver transplant. Some T cells may be supplied by the graft donor.

The rearrangement links TRBV27 to TRBJ2-1; D may be TRBD2 (5 bases). Trimming cost V 4 bases and J 6 bases, with 19 bases left between them. This CDR3 comprises 16 residues. Germline V gives CDR1 MNHEY, CDR2 SMNVEV (reference sequence). DNA for the CDR3: TGTGCCAGCAGTTGGGCCGGAGGCCCCCTCGTCAATGAGCAGTTCTTC. This sequence encodes CASSWAGGPLVNEQFF.

To note about this clone: Within the sample, other DNA sequences also encode this same CDR3. J is TRBJ2-3 and V is TRBV13; D not certain. V was trimmed by 4 bases and J by 0 bases, leaving 2 bases between them. This CDR3 region has 12 residues. Looked up from germline, CDR1 is PRHDT and CDR2 is FYEKMQ (reference sequence). CDR3 nucleotides: TGTGCCAGCAGCTCCAGCACAGATACGCAGTATTTT. It encodes CASSSSTDTQYF.

The chain joins TRBV11-2 to TRBJ2-4; D ambiguous. The CDR3 has 13 amino acids. Trimming took off 1 base at V and 7 bases at J, with 8 bases between the two ends. Per germline, CDR1 SGHAT and CDR2 FQNNGV. CDR3 sequence: CASSLGGRNIQYF. As DNA, the CDR3 is TGTGCCAGCAGCTTAGGAGGCCGGAACATTCAGTACTTC.

The chain recombines TRBV6-1 with TRBJ2-7; possible D gene TRBD1, 5 bases. Trimming shortened V by 4 bases and J by 0 bases, and 10 bases separated the two germline ends. The CDR3 is 14 amino acids. The V gene's germline CDR1 is MNHNS and CDR2 SASEGT. The CDR3 loop reads CASSGRGSSYEQYF. CDR3 nucleotide sequence: TGTGCCAGCAGTGGTAGGGGAAGCTCCTACGAGCAGTACTTC.

J is TRBJ1-3 and V is TRBV5-6, with 8 bases aligning to TRBD1. Germline trimming cut 5 bases from V and 3 bases from J; bases unmatched to any gene: 7. The CDR3 has 15 amino acids. Germline V gene sequence: CDR1 SGHDT, CDR2 YYEEEE. The chain's CDR3 is CASRITGGYGNTIYF. The DNA of the CDR3 is TGTGCCAGCAGGATCACAGGGGGTTATGGAAACACCATATATTTT.

The V and J genes are TRBV9 and TRBJ2-1; 9 bases are shared with TRBD1. V gave up 4 bases and J gave up 8 bases; unmatched junction bases: 10. The CDR3 has 15 amino acids. In germline, CDR1 is SGDLS, CDR2 YYNGEE. CDR3: CASSSRDREGDEQFF. Here the CDR3 DNA reads TGTGCCAGCAGCTCTCGGGACAGGGAAGGGGATGAGCAGTTCTTC.

The chain employs TRBV9 and TRBJ1-3; tentative D call: TRBD1 (6 bases). This CDR3 has 16 residues. Germline CDR1 and CDR2: SGDLS and YYNGEE. The ends were cut back, 0 bases at V and 0 bases at J, with 10 bases in the middle. CDR3 sequence reads: CASSVEGGYSGNTIYF. As DNA, the CDR3 is TGTGCCAGCAGCGTAGAAGGGGGATACTCTGGAAACACCATATATTTT.

The rearrangement joins TRBV9 to TRBJ2-1; D is unresolved. V shed 0 bases and J shed 10 bases, with 14 bases lying between them. This CDR3 comprises 14 residues. Germline CDR1 reads SGDLS; CDR2 reads YYNGEE. The CDR3 is CASSVGLDGFEQFF. The CDR3 coding sequence is TGTGCCAGCAGCGTAGGTCTGGACGGGTTCGAGCAGTTCTTC.

This clone has just one count. The chain carries TRBV29-1 and TRBJ1-1; the D gene is possibly TRBD1 (6 bases). V was shortened by 6 bases and J by 8 bases, with 10 bases between the two germline ends. CDR1 and CDR2 (germline): SQVTM, ANQGSEA. The CDR3 spans 10 residues. The CDR3 nucleotides read TGCAGCGTCCTTGACAGGGAAGCTTTCTTT. Protein sequence: CSVLDREAFF.

The V call is TRBV15, the J call TRBJ2-7; 12 bases agree with TRBD1. Germline trimming cut 5 bases from V and 2 bases from J; bases unmatched to any gene: 7. Per the germline V gene, CDR1 is LNHNV and CDR2 is YYDKDF (reference sequence). The CDR3 is 16 residues long. The CDR3 nucleotides read TGTGCCACCAGCTATTACCGGGACAGGGGGCCCTACGAGCAGTACTTC. Translating it yields CATSYYRDRGPYEQYF.

The V and J genes are TRBV25-1 and TRBJ2-3; 7 nucleotides align to TRBD1. Germline CDR1 reads MGHDK; CDR2 reads SYGVNS. This CDR3 contains 12 residues. V shed 6 bases, J shed 8 bases, and the junction held 5 bases outside the gene matches. CDR3 in DNA: TGTGCCAGCAGCGACAGGGATCCTACGCAGTATTTT. Translation: CASSDRDPTQYF.

The genes are TRBV6-5 and TRBJ2-3, with 7 bases fitting TRBD2. The CDR3 sequence is 16 residues long. Trimming removed 1 base from V and 3 bases from J; junction bases left unmatched: 7. CDR1 is MNHEY, CDR2 SVGAGI, per germline. CDR3 amino acids: CASSYWAGRETDTQYF. CDR3 nucleotides: TGTGCCAGCAGTTACTGGGCGGGGAGGGAGACAGATACGCAGTATTTT.

The chain has TRBV7-9 and TRBJ1-2; a possible D gene is TRBD1 (6 bases). This CDR3 contains 14 residues. CDR1 and CDR2 from the germline V gene are SEHNR and FQNEAQ (reference sequence). V was pared by 5 bases and J by 4 bases, with 14 bases between. Here the CDR3 reads CASSPQGGVYGYTF. CDR3 bases: TGTGCCAGCAGCCCCCAAGGGGGAGTCTATGGCTACACCTTC.

The CDR3 DNA is TGTGCCAGCAGCTTAGGTACGAGACCTGGCTACACCTTC. Protein: CASSLGTRPGYTF. This sequence joins TRBV7-8 and TRBJ1-2; D remains ambiguous. Trimming removed 1 base at V and 7 bases at J, with 10 bases between. This CDR3 spans 13 amino acids. CDR1 is SGHVS, CDR2 FQNEAQ, per germline.

As DNA, the CDR3 is TGTGCCAGCAGTTGGGACAGGGCTCAACAGCCCCAGCATTTT. It codes for CASSWDRAQQPQHF. V usage is TRBV28 and J usage is TRBJ1-5; 9 nucleotides line up with TRBD1. Germline-derived CDR1 and CDR2 are MDHEN and SYDVKM. The V segment lost 4 bases and the J segment 7 bases; nucleotides outside the gene matches: 5. The CDR3 loop spans 14 amino acids.

This chain links TRBV29-1 with TRBJ2-1; 11 positions match TRBD2. Germline loops: CDR1 SQVTM, CDR2 ANQGSEA. There are 14 residues in the CDR3. V lost 2 bases to trimming and J lost 6 bases; unmatched junction nucleotides: 3. The CDR3 nucleotides read TGCAGCGTTGAAACTAGCGGGGGTGGCAATGAGCAGTTCTTC. Protein sequence: CSVETSGGGNEQFF.

The chain carries TRBV29-1 and TRBJ1-1; tentatively, D is TRBD1 (5 bases). CDR1 is SQVTM, CDR2 ANQGSEA, per germline. Between the trimmed V and J ends, which lost 5 bases and 1 base, there was a span of 11 bases. The CDR3 length is 13 residues. CDR3 amino acids: CSVFGGTNTEAFF. CDR3 nucleotide sequence: TGCAGCGTTTTCGGGGGGACGAACACTGAAGCTTTCTTT.

The chain recombines TRBV11-1 with TRBJ2-1; 10 nucleotides agree with TRBD2. Germline CDR1 SGHAT, CDR2 FQDESV (reference sequence). The CDR3 is 17 residues long. The J segment lost 4 bases and the V segment lost 5 bases, leaving 11 bases of the junction unmatched. The CDR3 DNA follows: TGTGCCAGCAGCCCTAGGTCGAGCGGGAGGGATTACAATGAGCAGTTCTTC. Its protein product is CASSPRSSGRDYNEQFF.

This clone was recorded once. The chain combines TRBV6-6 with TRBJ2-3; TRBD2 matches at 12 bases. The length of the CDR3 is 16 residues. V lost 5 bases, J lost 3 bases, and 6 bases stayed unmatched. The V gene's germline CDR1 is MNHNY and CDR2 SVGAGI (reference sequence). The CDR3 DNA reads as TGTGCCAGCAGTCCCCGACTAGCGGGAGCGACAGATACGCAGTATTTT. Protein: CASSPRLAGATDTQYF.

The genes are TRBV4-3 and TRBJ2-2, with TRBD2 identical over 7 bases. The junction had 7 bases not matched to a gene; V was cut back by 1 base and J by 5 bases. The CDR3 length is 16 residues. Germline loops: CDR1 LGHNA, CDR2 YSLEER. The CDR3 here is CASSQGDGRRTGELFF. For the CDR3, the DNA is TGCGCCAGCAGCCAAGGGGACGGGAGGCGGACCGGGGAGCTGTTTTTT.

The chain recombines TRBV7-9 with TRBJ2-7; the D gene could be TRBD1 or TRBD2 (5 bases each). The length of the CDR3 is 16 residues. V was shortened by 1 base and J by 4 bases, with 17 bases between the two germline ends. Germline V gives CDR1 SEHNR, CDR2 FQNEAQ (reference sequence). The CDR3 DNA follows: TGTGCCAGCAGCTTAGGGCCGGGGCTAGCAGGGTACGAGCAGTACTTC. It yields the protein CASSLGPGLAGYEQYF. The whole variable domain, remainder taken from reference TRBV7-9 and TRBJ2-7, is DTGVSQNPRHKITKRGQNVTFRCDPISEHNRLYWYRQTLGQGPEFLTYFQNEAQLEKSRLLSDRFSAERPKGSFSTLEIQRTEQGDSAMYLCASSLGPGLAGYEQYFGPGTRLTVT.

The chain combines TRBV6-1 with TRBJ2-7, with D possibly TRBD2 on 5 matching bases. The germline V gene encodes CDR1 MNHNS and CDR2 SASEGT. V was trimmed by 8 bases and J by 3 bases, leaving 8 bases between them. This CDR3 has 11 amino acids. CDR3 residues: CASFAGYEQYF. CDR3 DNA sequence: TGTGCCAGCTTCGCGGGCTACGAGCAGTACTTC.

The genes are TRBV2 and TRBJ2-5; tentative D call: TRBD1 (6 bases). Gene TRBJ2-7 matches the end of the DNA better, so the J call may be wrong. The CDR3 sequence is 13 residues long. Per germline, CDR1 SNHLY and CDR2 FYNNEI. CDR3 DNA: TGTGCCAGCACGGTGACAGGATCCTACGAGCAGTACTTC. Protein product: CASTVTGSYEQYF.

This chain links TRBV7-6 with TRBJ2-1; TRBD2 agrees at 9 bases. The CDR3 sequence is 16 residues long. J was trimmed by 9 bases and V by 2 bases; bases with no gene match: 11. Germline values: CDR1 SGHVS, CDR2 FNYEAQ. The CDR3 reads CASSLSGGLASREQFF. CDR3 DNA: TGTGCCAGCAGCTTATCCGGGGGACTAGCCTCGCGTGAGCAGTTCTTC.